Below are 21 T cell receptor beta chains sequenced from a single sample in a study of monozygotic twins with inflammatory bowel disease. TCRdb reprocessed the 5' RACE reads, with one entry per CDR3 protein and no DNA. The sample features some 400,000 distinct CDR3 sequences, with 2% to 2.5% in its top ten. Sequencing input: blood. All receptors come from a human donor with ulcerative colitis or Crohn's disease, or a healthy co-twin of an affected twin (not recorded which).

The chain has TRBV3-1 and TRBJ2-3; TCRdb returns TRBD2, unconfirmable since there is no DNA. Germline CDR1 LGHDT, CDR2 YNNKEL (reference sequence). The CDR3 runs to 16 residues. This chain's CDR3 is CASSSRLLLLPDTQYF.

V gene TRBV5-6 combines with J gene TRBJ1-1; without DNA, the TCRdb call of TRBD1 cannot be checked. Looked up from germline, CDR1 is SGHDT and CDR2 is YYEEEE. CDR3 length equals 14 residues. The CDR3 region is CASSYGQGGTEAFF.

V usage is TRBV4-2 and J usage is TRBJ2-3; TCRdb designates TRBD2, a call that cannot be tested without DNA. Germline assignment: CDR1 LGHNA and CDR2 YNFKEQ. The CDR3 length is 16 residues. The CDR3 loop is CASSRLDSGREDTQYF.

V gene TRBV10-3 combines with J gene TRBJ2-2; TCRdb's D call, TRBD2, is unchecked because there is no DNA. Germline loops: CDR1 ENHRY, CDR2 SYGVKD. The CDR3 consists of 15 residues. CDR3: CAICEGLAGTGELFF.

CDR3 protein: CASSPGQADRGYTF. The V and J genes are TRBV5-1 and TRBJ1-2; the D call from TCRdb, TRBD1, cannot be confirmed without DNA. CDR3 size: 14 residues. Germline CDR1 is SGHRS and CDR2 is YFSETQ.

V and J are TRBV20-1 and TRBJ1-5. Germline CDR1 is DFQATT and CDR2 is SNEGSKA (reference sequence). The CDR3 extends over 15 amino acids. The CDR3: CSAIATNPPNQPQHF.

The chain recombines TRBV12-3 or TRBV12-4 with TRBJ2-7; TCRdb gives TRBD1 as the D gene, but with no DNA this cannot be confirmed. The CDR3 has 13 residues. The CDR3 reads CASSPQSGKEQYF.

The chain uses TRBV7-3 and TRBJ1-3. The length of the CDR3 is 15 residues. The germline V gene encodes CDR1 SGHTA and CDR2 FQGTGA. The CDR3 sequence: CASSLGPGTGNTIYF. Complete variable domain (other parts from reference TRBV7-3 and TRBJ1-3): GAGVSQTPSNKVTEKGKYVELRCDPISGHTALYWYRQSLGQGPEFLIYFQGTGAADDSGLPNDRFFAVRPEGSVSTLKIQRTERGDSAVYLCASSLGPGTGNTIYFGEGSWLTVV.

This chain links TRBV29-1 with TRBJ1-1. Germline CDR1 and CDR2: SQVTM and ANQGSEA. The CDR3 has 14 residues. The CDR3 loop is CSVSRSDLNTEAFF.

The V and J genes are TRBV11-2 and TRBJ2-3. The length of the CDR3 is 15 residues. Germline loops: CDR1 SGHAT, CDR2 FQNNGV. CDR3 protein: CASSLDRGATDTQYF.

The genes are TRBV5-1 and TRBJ2-4; with no DNA, the TCRdb D assignment of TRBD1 cannot be verified. Germline V gene lookup returns CDR1 SGHRS and CDR2 YFSETQ. The CDR3 spans 16 residues. The CDR3 loop reads CASSLDLPGGKNIQYF.

The rearrangement joins TRBV12-3 or TRBV12-4 to TRBJ1-2; with no DNA, the TCRdb D assignment of TRBD1 cannot be verified. This CDR3 contains 13 residues. The chain's CDR3 is CASSSDSFWGYTF.

This rearrangement joins TRBV5-1 to TRBJ2-5. CDR1 and CDR2 (germline): SGHRS, YFSETQ. The CDR3 runs 12 residues. CDR3 protein: CASSADEETQYF.

The J gene is TRBJ2-3, the V gene TRBV28; TCRdb calls TRBD1, which cannot be checked without DNA. Germline CDR1 reads MDHEN; CDR2 reads SYDVKM. The CDR3 covers 12 residues. CDR3 protein: CASAGGRDTQYF.

V usage is TRBV7-2 and J usage is TRBJ2-7. Per germline, CDR1 SGHTA and CDR2 FQGNSA. There are 13 residues in the CDR3. CDR3: CASSPGSGDEQYF. Full variable domain (rest looked up from reference TRBV7-2 and TRBJ2-7): GAGVSQSPSNKVTEKGKDVELRCDPISGHTALYWYRQSLGQGLEFLIYFQGNSAPDKSGLPSDRFSAERTGGSVSTLTIQRTQQEDSAVYLCASSPGSGDEQYFGPGTRLTVT.

The CDR3 region is CSAIPSSGRIYEQYF. The V gene is TRBV20-1, the J gene TRBJ2-7; TCRdb designates TRBD2, a call that cannot be tested without DNA. Per germline, CDR1 DFQATT and CDR2 SNEGSKA (reference sequence). This CDR3 is 15 amino acids long.

V usage is TRBV4-3 and J usage is TRBJ2-1; lacking DNA, the TRBD2 call made by TCRdb goes unchecked. This CDR3 has 18 amino acids. Germline V gene lookup returns CDR1 LGHNA and CDR2 YSLEER. The CDR3 is CASSQDSVTSGSYNEQFF.

The chain recombines TRBV5-6 with TRBJ1-5; TCRdb names TRBD1, which stays unverified in the absence of DNA. Per germline, CDR1 SGHDT and CDR2 YYEEEE. The CDR3 is 19 residues long. The chain's CDR3 is CASSLPAKLQAYSNQPQHF.

The chain is built from TRBV4-1 and TRBJ1-6. This CDR3 region has 15 residues. Germline V gene data show CDR1 as MGHRA and CDR2 as YSYEKL. This CDR3 reads CASSQEGRVLAPLHF.

The chain is built from TRBV7-9 and TRBJ1-2; TCRdb calls TRBD1, which cannot be checked without DNA. The germline V gene has CDR1 SEHNR and CDR2 FQNEAQ (reference sequence). The CDR3 is made up of 15 amino acids. CDR3 sequence: CASSFIRQGNYGYTF.

The rearrangement links TRBV12-3 or TRBV12-4 to TRBJ2-1. The CDR3 has 16 residues. This chain's CDR3 is CASSTLAGLTRREQFF.